Presented here are 4 T cell receptor beta chains from one specimen sequenced in a study of T cells in localized non-small cell lung cancer. Sequenced by immunoSEQ multiplex PCR; TCRdb stores in-frame clones only, minus some. This table has about 24,000 clones, roughly nine tenths appearing once. Here the sequenced sample was peripheral blood, taken before any cancer treatment. These receptors were taken from a male donor at least 60 years old with stage I squamous cell lung carcinoma.

This chain links TRBV6-6 with TRBJ2-1; 7 nucleotides align to TRBD1. V gave up 4 bases and J gave up 9 bases; unmatched junction bases: 3. This CDR3 is 12 amino acids long. Germline V CDR1 and CDR2: MNHNY, SVGAGI (reference sequence). The CDR3 DNA sequence: TGTGCCAGCAGTTTCCGACAGGGTGAGCAGTTCTTC. This encodes CASSFRQGEQFF.

The chain uses TRBV7-3 and TRBJ1-2, with D unclear. The CDR3 length is 14 residues. V gave up 5 bases and J gave up 4 bases, with 14 bases separating them. Germline CDR1 and CDR2: SGHTA and FQGTGA. The CDR3 loop reads CASSPLGGSYGYTF. Written as DNA, the CDR3 is TGTGCCAGCAGCCCCCTCGGCGGATCCTATGGCTACACCTTC.

The rearrangement links TRBV5-3 to TRBJ2-7, with D hard to call. TRBV5-3 qualifies as an ORF whose function is uncertain. CDR3 size: 14 residues. V was trimmed by 3 bases and J by 2 bases, leaving 12 bases between them. This CDR3 is CARSCPGVAYEQYF. Written as DNA, the CDR3 is TGTGCCAGAAGCTGCCCCGGAGTTGCCTACGAGCAGTACTTC.

The V call is TRBV15, the J call TRBJ1-6, with 9 bases aligning to TRBD1. The CDR3 is made up of 15 amino acids. The V and J ends lost 3 bases and 7 bases, in that order; junction bases with no gene match: 4. The germline V gene has CDR1 LNHNV and CDR2 YYDKDF (reference sequence). For the CDR3, the DNA is TGTGCCACCAGCAGGGCCGGGACAGGGAATTCACCCCTCCACTTT. Translated: CATSRAGTGNSPLHF.